These T cell receptor beta chains were read from a single sample in a study of blood T cell repertoires in COVID-19. Here immunoSEQ multiplex PCR was the method, and the copy in TCRdb shows in-frame clones only, minus some. This sample yields over 200,000 clones, of which 83% are seen a single time; under 3% belongs to the top ten. The sample was peripheral blood. These receptors came from a woman in her 70s with active or convalescent COVID-19. CDR3s include the opening cysteine and the closing phenylalanine or tryptophan. D genes are given only for firm matches. Clone sizes are given selectively: once, few, many, or a class where the clone is expanded.

CDR3aa: CATSESGTGSSYNSPLHF; CDR3nt: TGTGCCACCAGTGAGTCCGGGACAGGGAGCTCCTATAATTCACCCCTCCACTTT; d_gene: TRBD1; v_gene: TRBV24-1; abundance: NA; j_gene: TRBJ1-6
CDR3aa: CASSLQGATDTQYF; CDR3nt: TGTGCCAGCAGCTTGCAGGGCGCCACAGATACGCAGTATTTT; d_gene: NA; v_gene: TRBV5-4; abundance: NA; j_gene: TRBJ2-3
CDR3aa: CASSLAAQGRGTGELFF; CDR3nt: TGTGCCAGCAGCTTAGCGGCTCAGGGTCGAGGTACCGGGGAGCTGTTTTTT; d_gene: NA; v_gene: TRBV7-8; abundance: few; j_gene: TRBJ2-2
CDR3aa: CASRPIAGAQETQYF; CDR3nt: TGTGCCAGTAGACCTATAGCGGGGGCACAAGAGACCCAGTACTTC; d_gene: TRBD2; v_gene: TRBV19; abundance: NA; j_gene: TRBJ2-5
CDR3aa: CASSRGFGDTEAFF; CDR3nt: TGTGCCAGCTCGCGGGGCTTTGGTGACACTGAAGCTTTCTTT; d_gene: NA; v_gene: TRBV6-5; abundance: NA; j_gene: TRBJ1-1
CDR3aa: CASSLFGAGGVQPQHF; CDR3nt: TGTGCCAGCAGCTTGTTCGGGGCAGGGGGCGTTCAGCCCCAGCATTTT; d_gene: TRBD1; v_gene: TRBV5-5; abundance: NA; j_gene: TRBJ1-5
CDR3aa: CASRDAAGNQPQHF; CDR3nt: TGTGCCAGCAGGGACGCTGCGGGTAATCAGCCCCAGCATTTT; d_gene: NA; v_gene: TRBV27; abundance: NA; j_gene: TRBJ1-5
CDR3aa: CASSFAQLVQGGGNTIYF; CDR3nt: TGTGCCAGCAGCTTCGCCCAACTAGTACAGGGTGGTGGAAACACCATATATTTT; d_gene: NA; v_gene: TRBV7-9; abundance: few; j_gene: TRBJ1-3
CDR3aa: CASSFPSGGSYNEQFF; CDR3nt: TGTGCCAGCAGTTTTCCTAGCGGGGGCTCCTACAATGAGCAGTTCTTC; d_gene: TRBD2; v_gene: TRBV5-4; abundance: NA; j_gene: TRBJ2-1
CDR3aa: CASSRDREGYTF; CDR3nt: TGTGCCAGCTCACGGGACAGAGAAGGCTACACCTTC; d_gene: TRBD1; v_gene: TRBV18; abundance: few; j_gene: TRBJ1-2
CDR3aa: CASRPGQGGETQYF; CDR3nt: TGTGCCAGCAGACCCGGACAGGGGGGGGAGACCCAGTACTTC; d_gene: TRBD1; v_gene: TRBV28; abundance: NA; j_gene: TRBJ2-5
CDR3aa: CASSLYGTGGDEQYF; CDR3nt: TGCGCCAGCAGCTTGTACGGGACAGGGGGCGACGAGCAGTACTTC; d_gene: TRBD1; v_gene: TRBV5-1; abundance: many; j_gene: TRBJ2-7
CDR3aa: CASSYDLKTGTYEQYF; CDR3nt: TGTGCCAGCAGTTACGACCTTAAGACAGGGACCTACGAGCAGTACTTC; d_gene: TRBD1; v_gene: TRBV6-5; abundance: few; j_gene: TRBJ2-7
CDR3aa: CASSYVSSGVSYEQYF; CDR3nt: TGTGCCAGCAGTTACGTATCTAGCGGGGTCTCCTACGAGCAGTACTTC; d_gene: TRBD2; v_gene: TRBV6-5; abundance: NA; j_gene: TRBJ2-7
CDR3aa: CASSAGGDIQYF; CDR3nt: TGTGCCAGCAGCGCGGGGGGGGACATTCAGTACTTC; d_gene: TRBD2; v_gene: TRBV3-1/TRBV3-2; abundance: NA; j_gene: TRBJ2-4
CDR3aa: CASSVDRVRNTEAFF; CDR3nt: TGTGCCAGCAGCGTGGACAGGGTTAGAAACACTGAAGCTTTCTTT; d_gene: TRBD1; v_gene: TRBV7-2; abundance: NA; j_gene: TRBJ1-1
CDR3aa: CASSPLTPGGETQYF; CDR3nt: TGTGCCAGCAGTCCCCTAACCCCGGGGGGGGAGACCCAGTACTTC; d_gene: TRBD2; v_gene: TRBV6-5; abundance: NA; j_gene: TRBJ2-5
CDR3aa: CASSQPGVPNTEAFF; CDR3nt: TGTGCCAGCAGCCAACCGGGGGTCCCGAACACTGAAGCTTTCTTT; d_gene: NA; v_gene: TRBV16; abundance: NA; j_gene: TRBJ1-1
CDR3aa: CASSLGLTGELFF; CDR3nt: TGCGCCAGCAGCTTGGGACTGACCGGGGAGCTGTTTTTT; d_gene: NA; v_gene: TRBV5-1; abundance: NA; j_gene: TRBJ2-2
CDR3aa: CATCLAGVNQPQHF; CDR3nt: TGTGCCACGTGCCTGGCAGGGGTAAATCAGCCCCAGCATTTT; d_gene: NA; v_gene: TRBV6-5; abundance: few; j_gene: TRBJ1-5
CDR3aa: CASSLGQSAKNIQYF; CDR3nt: TGTGCCAGCAGCTTAGGACAGTCAGCGAAAAACATTCAGTACTTC; d_gene: NA; v_gene: TRBV7-8; abundance: NA; j_gene: TRBJ2-4
CDR3aa: CASSEGTGGAYEQFF; CDR3nt: TGTGCCAGCTCGGAGGGGACAGGTGGGGCGTATGAGCAGTTCTTC; d_gene: TRBD1; v_gene: TRBV18; abundance: NA; j_gene: TRBJ2-1
CDR3aa: CATSEGGQGARNEQFF; CDR3nt: TGTGCCACCAGTGAGGGTGGACAGGGGGCGAGGAATGAGCAGTTCTTC; d_gene: TRBD1; v_gene: TRBV24-1; abundance: NA; j_gene: TRBJ2-1
CDR3aa: CASSLGGGGYYGYTF; CDR3nt: TGTGCCAGCAGCTTGGGTGGAGGGGGCTACTATGGCTACACCTTC; d_gene: TRBD1; v_gene: TRBV5-5; abundance: once; j_gene: TRBJ1-2
CDR3aa: CASSSQGNYNEQFF; CDR3nt: TGTGCCAGCAGCTCACAGGGGAACTACAATGAGCAGTTCTTC; d_gene: TRBD1; v_gene: TRBV11-3; abundance: few; j_gene: TRBJ2-1
CDR3aa: CASSPSDSSGEKLFF; CDR3nt: TGTGCCAGCAGCCCTTCCGACAGTTCAGGGGAAAAACTGTTTTTT; d_gene: NA; v_gene: TRBV9; abundance: NA; j_gene: TRBJ1-4
CDR3aa: CAWSGTGASNQPQHF; CDR3nt: TGTGCCTGGAGTGGGACAGGGGCCAGCAATCAGCCCCAGCATTTT; d_gene: TRBD1; v_gene: TRBV30; abundance: NA; j_gene: TRBJ1-5
CDR3aa: CASSEPSGNTGELFF; CDR3nt: TGTGCCAGCAGTGAACCTAGCGGTAACACCGGGGAGCTGTTTTTT; d_gene: TRBD2; v_gene: TRBV2; abundance: NA; j_gene: TRBJ2-2
CDR3aa: CASSWGPSYEQYF; CDR3nt: TGTGCCAGCAGTTGGGGGCCTTCCTACGAGCAGTACTTC; d_gene: NA; v_gene: TRBV6-5; abundance: NA; j_gene: TRBJ2-7
CDR3aa: CASRALGAGQETQYF; CDR3nt: TGTGCCAGCCGTGCTCTGGGGGCCGGCCAAGAGACCCAGTACTTC; d_gene: NA; v_gene: TRBV28; abundance: NA; j_gene: TRBJ2-5
CDR3aa: CASTQKRMGGLDTDTQYF; CDR3nt: TGTGCCAGCACTCAAAAAAGAATGGGTGGACTAGACACAGATACGCAGTATTTT; d_gene: NA; v_gene: TRBV21-1; abundance: once; j_gene: TRBJ2-3
CDR3aa: CASSNNGRSGANVLTF; CDR3nt: TGTGCCAGTAGTAACAATGGGAGGTCTGGGGCCAACGTCCTGACTTTC; d_gene: NA; v_gene: TRBV19; abundance: NA; j_gene: TRBJ2-6
CDR3aa: CASSSHLGTGDTEAFF; CDR3nt: TGTGCCAGCAGCTCTCATCTAGGGACAGGGGACACTGAAGCTTTCTTT; d_gene: TRBD1; v_gene: TRBV7-9; abundance: once; j_gene: TRBJ1-1
CDR3aa: CASSQVVGGYNSPLHF; CDR3nt: TGTGCCAGCAGCCAGGTCGTCGGAGGCTATAATTCACCCCTCCACTTT; d_gene: NA; v_gene: TRBV7-8; abundance: NA; j_gene: TRBJ1-6
CDR3aa: CASSPTGGISTDTQYF; CDR3nt: TGTGCCAGCAGCCCAACAGGGGGCATTAGCACAGATACGCAGTATTTT; d_gene: TRBD1; v_gene: TRBV6-2/TRBV6-3; abundance: NA; j_gene: TRBJ2-3
CDR3aa: CASSLVGLQNTGELFF; CDR3nt: TGTGCCAGCAGCTTAGTGGGCCTACAGAACACCGGGGAGCTGTTTTTT; d_gene: NA; v_gene: TRBV7-2; abundance: NA; j_gene: TRBJ2-2
CDR3aa: CASSLVWGRGEQYF; CDR3nt: TGCGCCAGCAGCTTGGTCTGGGGGCGGGGGGAGCAGTACTTC; d_gene: NA; v_gene: TRBV5-1; abundance: NA; j_gene: TRBJ2-7
CDR3aa: CASSLGAGGTLFSEKLFF; CDR3nt: TGTGCCAGCAGCCTTGGCGCAGGGGGTACTTTGTTTAGTGAAAAACTGTTTTTT; d_gene: TRBD1; v_gene: TRBV9; abundance: NA; j_gene: TRBJ1-4
CDR3aa: CASSEGLAGPETGELFF; CDR3nt: TGTGCCAGCAGTGAGGGACTAGCGGGACCCGAAACCGGGGAGCTGTTTTTT; d_gene: TRBD2; v_gene: TRBV6-1; abundance: once; j_gene: TRBJ2-2
CDR3aa: CASSLVADSYEQYF; CDR3nt: TGTGCCAGCAGCTTGGTTGCGGACTCCTACGAGCAGTACTTC; d_gene: NA; v_gene: TRBV5-5; abundance: NA; j_gene: TRBJ2-7
CDR3aa: CASSLEGQGSPGTGELFF; CDR3nt: TGCGCCAGCAGCTTGGAGGGACAGGGATCGCCGGGCACCGGGGAGCTGTTTTTT; d_gene: TRBD1; v_gene: TRBV5-1; abundance: NA; j_gene: TRBJ2-2
CDR3aa: CASSPSDTEAFF; CDR3nt: TGTGCCAGCAGCCCCTCGGACACTGAAGCTTTCTTT; d_gene: NA; v_gene: TRBV7-2; abundance: NA; j_gene: TRBJ1-1
CDR3aa: CASLAMNTEAFF; CDR3nt: TGCGCCAGCCTCGCGATGAACACTGAAGCTTTCTTT; d_gene: NA; v_gene: TRBV23-1; abundance: NA; j_gene: TRBJ1-1
CDR3aa: CASSHFGREAFF; CDR3nt: TGTGCCAGCAGCCACTTTGGGAGGGAGGCTTTCTTT; d_gene: NA; v_gene: TRBV11-1; abundance: NA; j_gene: TRBJ1-1
CDR3aa: CASSLSGGGNEQFF; CDR3nt: TGCGCCAGCAGCTTGAGCGGGGGGGGCAATGAGCAGTTCTTC; d_gene: TRBD2; v_gene: TRBV5-1; abundance: NA; j_gene: TRBJ2-1